This T cell receptor (beta chain) was captured by sequencing in a study of T cell responses to AZD1222 COVID-19 vaccine. Study observations and caveats: Unmutated variant regions are reportedly the target of nearly half of TCRs that are spike-specific. Repertoires were collected only later (after the peak T cell response had occurred). At baseline, seropositivity was found in only 5 to 7 AZD1222 recipients. Dominant at 160-218 and 743-854, vaccine-associated CD4 TCRs also spanned spike.

Sequencing was performed with immunoSEQ multiplex PCR; in TCRdb, only in-frame clones are kept and a portion is missing. The sample lists just over 150,000 clones; approximately 90% were seen once. V trimming: 5 bases; J trimming: 0 bases; junction bases outside the gene matches: 7. The CDR3 length is 16 residues. Germline lookup yields CDR1 MNHEY and CDR2 SVGEGT. To note about this clone: Its antigen remains unknown.

V usage is TRBV6-2 or TRBV6-3 and J usage is TRBJ2-5, with 9 bases aligning to TRBD2. The TCR comes from an adult in good health. Sequenced material: peripheral blood, taken on day 0 of AZD1222 vaccination. The CDR3 DNA reads TGTGCCAGCAGTCCGCTTCCTAGCGGGAACCAAGAGACCCAGTACTTC. Its translation: CASSPLPSGNQETQYF.